This is a list of T cell receptor beta chains from one sample in a study of shared clonotypes between healthy human individuals. Repertoires were generated with immunoSEQ multiplex PCR, while TCRdb's copy carries only in-frame clones and drops some. Found here are about 960,000 clones, less than 85% of them singletons; the top ten hold nearly 1.5%. Sequencing was done on a sample of memory CD4+ T cells sorted from blood. These receptors all come from a man aged 18-30 years in good health. The CDR3 runs from the conserved cysteine through the conserved F or W. A D gene is named only where the DNA matches it firmly. A row's size may be missing; if present it is once, few, many or a size class.

D: -
V: TRBV5-1
J: TRBJ1-1
size: -
DNA: TGCGCCAGCAGCCAGTCGTTCGCGGATCGCGGGGCTTTCTTT
CDR3: CASSQSFADRGAFF

D: -
V: TRBV5-4
J: TRBJ1-4
size: -
DNA: TGTGCCAGCAGCTTGGGGGGCGAGAACGGGGAAAAACTGTTTTTT
CDR3: CASSLGGENGEKLFF

D: -
V: TRBV29-1
J: TRBJ2-2
size: -
DNA: TGCAGCGTTGAACACGGGCCCGGGGAGCTGTTTTTT
CDR3: CSVEHGPGELFF

D: TRBD2
V: TRBV27
J: TRBJ2-7
size: few
DNA: TGTGCCAGCAGTTTTCAATCAGGACTAGCGGGGGGCTACGAGCAGTACTTC
CDR3: CASSFQSGLAGGYEQYF

D: -
V: TRBV5-4
J: TRBJ2-3
size: few
DNA: TGTGCCAGCAGCTTGGGCTACCTCACAGATACGCAGTATTTT
CDR3: CASSLGYLTDTQYF

D: -
V: TRBV5-1
J: TRBJ1-1
size: few
DNA: TGCGCCAGCAGCCCACTATCTGGGATGAACACTGAAGCTTTCTTT
CDR3: CASSPLSGMNTEAFF

D: -
V: TRBV6-5
J: TRBJ2-6
size: -
DNA: TGTGCCAGCAGTTATAGCCCCCCTGGGGCCAACGTCCTGACTTTC
CDR3: CASSYSPPGANVLTF

D: -
V: TRBV27
J: TRBJ2-1
size: -
DNA: TGTGCCAGCGCCCCCCGGGGGCCGTGGAATGAGCAGTTCTTC
CDR3: CASAPRGPWNEQFF

D: -
V: TRBV2
J: TRBJ1-4
size: -
DNA: TGTGCCAGCAGCCGGTACCAGGGAGTTAATGAAAAACTGTTTTTT
CDR3: CASSRYQGVNEKLFF

D: TRBD2
V: TRBV2
J: TRBJ2-2
size: -
DNA: TGTGCCAGCACCCGGACTAGCGGGAGCACCGGGGAGCTGTTTTTT
CDR3: CASTRTSGSTGELFF

D: TRBD1
V: TRBV5-1
J: TRBJ2-5
size: few
DNA: TGCGCCAGCAGCCGACAGCCGGGACAGGGTGTGGGAGAGACCCAGTACTTC
CDR3: CASSRQPGQGVGETQYF

D: -
V: TRBV20-1
J: TRBJ2-5
size: -
DNA: TGCAGTGCTGCGAGGGAGACCCAGTACTTC
CDR3: CSAARETQYF

D: TRBD1
V: TRBV12-5
J: TRBJ1-5
size: -
DNA: TGTGCTAGTGGTTTGGGGGACAGCCCGGGCAATCAGCCCCAGCATTTT
CDR3: CASGLGDSPGNQPQHF

D: -
V: TRBV5-4
J: TRBJ1-2
size: -
DNA: TGTGCCAGCAGCTTGGATGGTCAGGGGATAGCCTATGGCTACACCTTC
CDR3: CASSLDGQGIAYGYTF

D: -
V: TRBV18
J: TRBJ2-5
size: -
DNA: TGTGCCAGCTCACCGACAGTACAAGAGACCCAGTACTTC
CDR3: CASSPTVQETQYF

D: -
V: TRBV5-6
J: TRBJ2-3
size: -
DNA: TGTGCCAGCAGCTTGCGGCGGGGCACAGATACGCAGTATTTT
CDR3: CASSLRRGTDTQYF

D: TRBD1
V: TRBV7-2
J: TRBJ1-2
size: -
DNA: TGTGCCAGCAGCTTACGGGACAGGGGGCGAGGTGGCTACACCTTC
CDR3: CASSLRDRGRGGYTF

D: TRBD1
V: TRBV9
J: TRBJ1-1
size: -
DNA: TGTGCCAGCAGCCCCCACAGGGGAAACACTGAAGCTTTCTTT
CDR3: CASSPHRGNTEAFF

D: -
V: TRBV19
J: TRBJ2-1
size: -
DNA: TGTGCCAGTAGTAGGGGTTTAGACAATGAGCAGTTCTTC
CDR3: CASSRGLDNEQFF

D: TRBD1
V: TRBV11-2
J: TRBJ1-1
size: -
DNA: TGTGCCAGCAGCTTAATTCCGCAGGGGGGGGAAGCTTTCTTT
CDR3: CASSLIPQGGEAFF

D: -
V: TRBV6-4
J: TRBJ2-2
size: once
DNA: TGTGCCAGCAGTGACTCTTCAGGGTCCGGGGAGCTGTTTTTT
CDR3: CASSDSSGSGELFF

D: TRBD1
V: TRBV2
J: TRBJ2-7
size: -
DNA: TGTGCCAGCAGTTGGGGCTTAGGACAGGGCTACGAGCAGTACTTC
CDR3: CASSWGLGQGYEQYF

D: TRBD2
V: TRBV5-6
J: TRBJ2-2
size: -
DNA: TGTGCCAGCAGCCGGACTAGCGGGTTATACACCGGGGAGCTGTTTTTT
CDR3: CASSRTSGLYTGELFF

D: -
V: TRBV11-3
J: TRBJ1-3
size: -
DNA: TGTGCCAGCAGCCAAAACACCATATATTTT
CDR3: CASSQNTIYF

D: -
V: TRBV7-9
J: TRBJ1-1
size: -
DNA: TGTGCCAGCAGCCTACGGACAGAAATGAACACTGAAGCTTTCTTT
CDR3: CASSLRTEMNTEAFF

D: -
V: TRBV18
J: TRBJ1-1
size: -
DNA: TGTGCCAGCTCACTTTACCGGGGGGAGAACACTGAAGCTTTCTTT
CDR3: CASSLYRGENTEAFF

D: -
V: TRBV29-1
J: TRBJ2-2
size: -
DNA: TGCAGCGTGTCGGAGCAGAACACCGGGGAGCTGTTTTTT
CDR3: CSVSEQNTGELFF

D: TRBD2
V: TRBV10-3
J: TRBJ2-1
size: -
DNA: TGTGCCATCGGGGATAGCGGGGGCCCCTACAATGAGCAGTTCTTC
CDR3: CAIGDSGGPYNEQFF

D: -
V: TRBV28
J: TRBJ2-5
size: -
DNA: TGTGCCAGCAGCCTAGATAATCAAGAGACCCAGTACTTC
CDR3: CASSLDNQETQYF

D: -
V: TRBV14
J: TRBJ1-3
size: -
DNA: TGTGCCAGCAGCCAAGGCTGGACACCCGGAAACACCATATATTTT
CDR3: CASSQGWTPGNTIYF

D: TRBD2
V: TRBV5-1
J: TRBJ2-3
size: -
DNA: TGCGCCAGCAGCTTGGTTAGCGGGGCGCTCGCAGATACGCAGTATTTT
CDR3: CASSLVSGALADTQYF

D: -
V: TRBV27
J: TRBJ2-2
size: -
DNA: TGTGCCAGCAGTTTAACAGGGTTTCGAGCCGGGGAGCTGTTTTTT
CDR3: CASSLTGFRAGELFF

D: TRBD1
V: TRBV2
J: TRBJ2-1
size: -
DNA: TGTGCCATGGGAGACAGGGACAATGAGCAGTTCTTC
CDR3: CAMGDRDNEQFF

D: -
V: TRBV6-6
J: TRBJ2-3
size: -
DNA: TGTGCCAGCAGTACCGGGGGGCCGGGAGATACGCAGTATTTT
CDR3: CASSTGGPGDTQYF